This T cell receptor beta chain was recovered during a study of shared clonotypes between healthy human individuals. Study results and caveats: Enrolling few donors narrowed the genetic and exposure-history diversity that was represented. Clonotype sharing among the donors was expected to vary with sequencing depth.

Each donor was a Caucasian adult residing in Nashville, Tennessee. The CDR3 sequence is 14 residues long. Germline assignment: CDR1 MGHRA and CDR2 YSYEKL. V dropped 6 bases and J dropped 0 bases, with 8 bases sitting between them. Splitting of each subset's genomic DNA was done evenly across several immunoSEQ plates. Generated by immunoSEQ multiplex PCR, the TCRdb table keeps only in-frame clones and is missing some. The table lists around 2.3 million clones, 90% to 96% of them singletons. About this clone: The antigen is not known.

This receptor was identified in a man younger than 35 in good health. Sequencing used naive CD4+ T cells sorted from blood. Subset denoted: CD45RA+ positively selected. The rearrangement links TRBV4-1 to TRBJ2-2; D is uncertain. CDR3 protein: CASRRSPNTGELFF. The CDR3 bases are TGCGCCAGCAGGCGATCACCGAACACCGGGGAGCTGTTTTTT.